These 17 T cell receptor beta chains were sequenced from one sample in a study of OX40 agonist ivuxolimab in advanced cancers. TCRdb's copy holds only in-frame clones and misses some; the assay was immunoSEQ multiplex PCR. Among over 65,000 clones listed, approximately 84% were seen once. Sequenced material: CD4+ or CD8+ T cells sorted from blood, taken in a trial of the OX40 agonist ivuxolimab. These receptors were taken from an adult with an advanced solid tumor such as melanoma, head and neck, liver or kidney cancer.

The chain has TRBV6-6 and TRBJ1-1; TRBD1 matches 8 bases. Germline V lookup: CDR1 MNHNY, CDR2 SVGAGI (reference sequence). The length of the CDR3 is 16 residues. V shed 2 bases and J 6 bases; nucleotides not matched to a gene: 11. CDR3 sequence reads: CASSYRGTGLGAEAFF. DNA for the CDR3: TGTGCCAGCAGTTACCGAGGGACAGGTCTCGGAGCTGAAGCTTTCTTT.

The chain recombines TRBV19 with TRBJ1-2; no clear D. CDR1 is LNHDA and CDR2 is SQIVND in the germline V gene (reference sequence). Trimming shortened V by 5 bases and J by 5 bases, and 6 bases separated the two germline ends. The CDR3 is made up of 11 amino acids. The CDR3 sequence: CASSDLYGYTF. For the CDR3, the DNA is TGTGCCAGTAGTGACCTGTATGGCTACACCTTC.

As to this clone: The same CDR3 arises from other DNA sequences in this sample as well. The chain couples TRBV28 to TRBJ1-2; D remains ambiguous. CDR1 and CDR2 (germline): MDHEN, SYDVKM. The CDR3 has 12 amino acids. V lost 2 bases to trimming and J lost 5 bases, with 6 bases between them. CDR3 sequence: CASSLRNYGYTF. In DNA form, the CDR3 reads TGTGCCAGCAGTTTAAGGAATTATGGCTACACCTTC.

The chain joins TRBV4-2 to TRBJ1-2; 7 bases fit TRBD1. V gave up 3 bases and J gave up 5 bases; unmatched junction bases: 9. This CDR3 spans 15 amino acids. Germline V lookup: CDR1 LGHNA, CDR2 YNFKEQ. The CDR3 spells CASSQDRNLRYGYTF. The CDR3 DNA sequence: TGTGCCAGCAGCCAGGACAGGAACCTTCGGTATGGCTACACCTTC.

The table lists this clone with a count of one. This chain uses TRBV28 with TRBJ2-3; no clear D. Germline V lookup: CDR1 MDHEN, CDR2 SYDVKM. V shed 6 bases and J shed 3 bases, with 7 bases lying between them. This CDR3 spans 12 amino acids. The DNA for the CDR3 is TGTGCCAGCAGCCAACGTACAGATACGCAGTATTTT. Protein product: CASSQRTDTQYF. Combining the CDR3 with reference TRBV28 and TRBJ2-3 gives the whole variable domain DVKVTQSSRYLVKRTGEKVFLECVQDMDHENMFWYRQDPGLGLRLIYFSYDVKMKEKGDIPEGYSVSREKKERFSLILESASTNQTSMYLCASSQRTDTQYFGPGTRLTVL.

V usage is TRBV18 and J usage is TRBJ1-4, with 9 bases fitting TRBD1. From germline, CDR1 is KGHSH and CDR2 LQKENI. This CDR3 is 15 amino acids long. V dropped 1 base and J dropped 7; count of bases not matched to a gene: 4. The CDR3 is CASSPHRGLGEKLFF. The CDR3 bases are TGTGCCAGCTCACCACACAGGGGGCTTGGTGAAAAACTGTTTTTT. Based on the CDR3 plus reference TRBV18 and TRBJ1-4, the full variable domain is NAGVMQNPRHLVRRRGQEARLRCSPMKGHSHVYWYRQLPEEGLKFMVYLQKENIIDESGMPKERFSAEFPKEGPSILRIQQVVRGDSAAYFCASSPHRGLGEKLFFGSGTQLSVL.

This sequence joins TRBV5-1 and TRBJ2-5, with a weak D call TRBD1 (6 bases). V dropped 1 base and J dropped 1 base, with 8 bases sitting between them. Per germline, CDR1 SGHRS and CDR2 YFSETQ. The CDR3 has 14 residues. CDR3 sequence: CASSLRQAQETQYF. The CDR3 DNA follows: TGCGCCAGCAGCTTGCGACAGGCCCAAGAGACCCAGTACTTC.

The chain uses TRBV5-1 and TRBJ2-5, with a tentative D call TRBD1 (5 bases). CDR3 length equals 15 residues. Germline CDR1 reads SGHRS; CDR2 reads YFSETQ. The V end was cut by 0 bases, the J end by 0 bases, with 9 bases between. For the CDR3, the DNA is TGCGCCAGCAGCTTGGTACAGGTCAACCAAGAGACCCAGTACTTC. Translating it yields CASSLVQVNQETQYF.

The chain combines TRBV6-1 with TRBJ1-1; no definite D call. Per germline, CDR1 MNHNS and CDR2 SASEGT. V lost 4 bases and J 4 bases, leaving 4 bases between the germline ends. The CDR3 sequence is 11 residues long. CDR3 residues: CASSGGTEAFF. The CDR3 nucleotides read TGTGCCAGCAGTGGGGGCACTGAAGCTTTCTTT.

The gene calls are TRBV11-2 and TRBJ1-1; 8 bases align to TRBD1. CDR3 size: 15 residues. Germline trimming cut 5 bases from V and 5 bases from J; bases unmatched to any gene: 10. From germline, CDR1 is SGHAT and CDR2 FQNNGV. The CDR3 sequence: CASSPLGTGDTEAFF. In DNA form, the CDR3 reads TGTGCCAGCAGCCCATTGGGGACAGGAGATACTGAAGCTTTCTTT.

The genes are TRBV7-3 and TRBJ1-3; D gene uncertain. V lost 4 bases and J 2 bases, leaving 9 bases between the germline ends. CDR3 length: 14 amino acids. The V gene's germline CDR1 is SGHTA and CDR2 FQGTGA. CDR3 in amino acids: CASSSDTAGNTIYF. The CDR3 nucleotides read TGTGCCAGCAGCTCCGACACCGCTGGAAACACCATATATTTT.

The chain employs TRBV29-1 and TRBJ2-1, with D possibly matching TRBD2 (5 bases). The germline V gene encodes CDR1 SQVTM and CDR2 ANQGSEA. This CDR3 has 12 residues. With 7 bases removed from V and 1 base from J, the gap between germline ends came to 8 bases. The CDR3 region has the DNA TGCAGCGGGGAGAGATCCTACAATGAGCAGTTCTTC. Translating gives CSGERSYNEQFF.

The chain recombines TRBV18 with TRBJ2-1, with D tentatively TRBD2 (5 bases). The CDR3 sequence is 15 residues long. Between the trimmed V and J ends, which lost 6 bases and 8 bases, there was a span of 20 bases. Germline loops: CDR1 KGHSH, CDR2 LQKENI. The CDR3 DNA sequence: TGTGCCAGCTCTCGGGGTTCGGGCGGCCGCGATGAGCAGTTCTTC. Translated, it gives CASSRGSGGRDEQFF.

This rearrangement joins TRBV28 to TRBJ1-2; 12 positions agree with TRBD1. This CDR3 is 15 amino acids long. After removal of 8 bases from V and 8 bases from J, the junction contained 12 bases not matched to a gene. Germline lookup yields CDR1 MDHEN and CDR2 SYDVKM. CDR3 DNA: TGTGCCAGCGGCCCTGCCGGGACAGGGGGCGACGGCTACACCTTC. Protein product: CASGPAGTGGDGYTF.

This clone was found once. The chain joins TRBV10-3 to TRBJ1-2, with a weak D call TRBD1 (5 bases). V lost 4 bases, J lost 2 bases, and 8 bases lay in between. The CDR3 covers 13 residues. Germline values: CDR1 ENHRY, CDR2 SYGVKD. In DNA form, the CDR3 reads TGTGCCATCAGTGGGCAGGGAAACTATGGCTACACCTTC. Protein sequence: CAISGQGNYGYTF.

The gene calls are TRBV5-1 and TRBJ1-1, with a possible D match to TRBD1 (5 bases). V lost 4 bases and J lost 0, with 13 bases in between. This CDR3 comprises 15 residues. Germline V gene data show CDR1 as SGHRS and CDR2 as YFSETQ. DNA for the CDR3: TGCGCCAGCAGCCCCCTTGCAGGGCTGAACACTGAAGCTTTCTTT. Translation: CASSPLAGLNTEAFF.

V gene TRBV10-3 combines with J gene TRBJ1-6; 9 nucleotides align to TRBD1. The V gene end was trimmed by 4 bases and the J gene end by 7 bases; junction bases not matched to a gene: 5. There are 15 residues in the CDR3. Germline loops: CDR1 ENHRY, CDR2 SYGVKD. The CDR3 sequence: CAISVSGQGNSPLHF. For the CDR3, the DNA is TGTGCCATCAGTGTTTCTGGACAGGGGAATTCACCCCTCCACTTT.